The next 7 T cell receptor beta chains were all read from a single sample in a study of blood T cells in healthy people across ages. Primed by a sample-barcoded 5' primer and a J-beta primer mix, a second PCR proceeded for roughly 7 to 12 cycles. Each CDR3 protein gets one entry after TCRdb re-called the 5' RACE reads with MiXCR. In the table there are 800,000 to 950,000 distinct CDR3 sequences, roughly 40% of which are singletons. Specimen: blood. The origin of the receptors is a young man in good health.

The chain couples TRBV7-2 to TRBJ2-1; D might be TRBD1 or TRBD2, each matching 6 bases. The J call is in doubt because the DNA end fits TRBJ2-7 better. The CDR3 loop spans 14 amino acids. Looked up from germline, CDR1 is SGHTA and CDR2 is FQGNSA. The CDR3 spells CASSLALGGNEQYF. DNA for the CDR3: TGTGCCAGCAGCTTAGCGCTCGGGGGCAATGAGCAGTACTTC.

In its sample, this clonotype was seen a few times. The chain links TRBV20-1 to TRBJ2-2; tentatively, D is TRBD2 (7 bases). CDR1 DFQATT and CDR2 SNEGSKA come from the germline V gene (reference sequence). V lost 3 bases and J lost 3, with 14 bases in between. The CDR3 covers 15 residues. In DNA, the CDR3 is TGCAGTGCTAGCTGGCCGGGGGGCGACACCGGGGAGCTGTTTTTT. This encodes CSASWPGGDTGELFF.

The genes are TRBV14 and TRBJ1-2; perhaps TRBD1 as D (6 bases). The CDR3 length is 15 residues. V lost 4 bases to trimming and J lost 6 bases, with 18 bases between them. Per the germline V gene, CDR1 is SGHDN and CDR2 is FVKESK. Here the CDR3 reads CASSLDERHRDGYTF. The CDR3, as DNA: TGTGCCAGCAGCCTGGATGAGCGACACAGGGATGGCTACACCTTC.

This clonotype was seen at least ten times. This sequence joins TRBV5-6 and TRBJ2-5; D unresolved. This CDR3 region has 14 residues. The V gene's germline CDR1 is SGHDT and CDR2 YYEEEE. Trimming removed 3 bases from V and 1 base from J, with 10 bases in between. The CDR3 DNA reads TGTGCCAGCAGCTCTTTCAGCCTCCAAGAGACCCAGTACTTC. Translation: CASSSFSLQETQYF.

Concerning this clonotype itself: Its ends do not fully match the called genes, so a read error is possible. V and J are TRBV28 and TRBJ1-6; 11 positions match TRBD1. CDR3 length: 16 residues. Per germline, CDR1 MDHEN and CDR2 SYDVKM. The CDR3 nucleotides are TGTGTCAGCAGTTCGGCGGACAGGGGGCTAAATTCACCCCTCCACTTT. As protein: CVSSSADRGLNSPLHF. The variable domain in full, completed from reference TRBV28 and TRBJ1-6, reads DVKVTQSSRYLVKRTGEKVFLECVQDMDHENMFWYRQDPGLGLRLIYFSYDVKMKEKGDIPEGYSVSREKKERFSLILESASTNQTSMYLCVSSSADRGLNSPLHFGNGTRLTVT.

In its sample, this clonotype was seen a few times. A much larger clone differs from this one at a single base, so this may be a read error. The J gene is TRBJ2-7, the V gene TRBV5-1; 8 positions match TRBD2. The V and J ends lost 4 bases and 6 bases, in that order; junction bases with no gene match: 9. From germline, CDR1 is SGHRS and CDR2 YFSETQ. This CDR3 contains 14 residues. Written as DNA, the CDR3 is TGCGCCAGCAGCGCCGGGACTAGTTATGCCGAGCAGTACTTC. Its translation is CASSAGTSYAEQYF.

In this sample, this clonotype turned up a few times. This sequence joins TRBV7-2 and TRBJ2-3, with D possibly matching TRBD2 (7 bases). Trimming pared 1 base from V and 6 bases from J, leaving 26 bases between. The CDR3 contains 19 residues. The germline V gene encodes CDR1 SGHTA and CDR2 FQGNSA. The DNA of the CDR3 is TGTGCCAGCAGCTTAGGGCGGGGAGGGGGGTTCTCTCTTCGGGATACGCAGTATTTT. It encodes CASSLGRGGGFSLRDTQYF.